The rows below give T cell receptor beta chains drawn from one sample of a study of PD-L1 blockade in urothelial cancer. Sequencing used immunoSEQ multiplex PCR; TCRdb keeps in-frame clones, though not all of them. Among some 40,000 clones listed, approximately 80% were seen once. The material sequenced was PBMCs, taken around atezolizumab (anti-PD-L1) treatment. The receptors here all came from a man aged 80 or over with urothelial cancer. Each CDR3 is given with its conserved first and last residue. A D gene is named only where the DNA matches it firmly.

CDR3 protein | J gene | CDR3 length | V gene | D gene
CASSEAAGDKNEQFF | TRBJ2-1 | 15 | TRBV6-1 | .
CASSLTSGSYEQYF | TRBJ2-7 | 14 | TRBV11-3 | TRBD2
CASSVSSGNTIYF | TRBJ1-3 | 13 | TRBV9 | .
CASSFRGDSYNEQFF | TRBJ2-1 | 15 | TRBV11-2 | TRBD1
CASSPINEQFF | TRBJ2-1 | 11 | TRBV7-9 | .
CASSLGLAGGPKETQYF | TRBJ2-5 | 17 | TRBV7-9 | TRBD2
CASSGGTGGGQPQHF | TRBJ1-5 | 15 | TRBV2 | TRBD1
CASSSAYEQYF | TRBJ2-7 | 11 | TRBV11-2 | .
CSVEVGQGYTLAKNIQYF | TRBJ2-4 | 18 | TRBV29-1 | .
CASSLVRLAGGPPIGELFF | TRBJ2-2 | 19 | TRBV7-2 | TRBD2
CASSIYSSNQPQHF | TRBJ1-5 | 14 | TRBV19 | .
CASSLGQGYNEQFF | TRBJ2-1 | 14 | TRBV5-1 | TRBD1
CASSQDTGQPYGYTF | TRBJ1-2 | 15 | TRBV4-3 | .
CASSVLPGNYGYTF | TRBJ1-2 | 14 | TRBV5-1 | .
CASSPSGQGNTEAFF | TRBJ1-1 | 15 | TRBV18 | TRBD1